This T cell receptor beta chain derives from a study of cytomegalovirus exposure and HLA in healthy donors. Donors came from a validation cohort of over 100 subjects, distinct from the first 666-subject cohort. The table came from immunoSEQ multiplex PCR; TCRdb's copy has only in-frame clones and leaves some out. Of 170,000 or so clones listed, 84% are singletons. The junction had 7 bases not matched to a gene; V was cut back by 5 bases and J by 9 bases. CDR3 length equals 15 residues. Germline V gene sequence: CDR1 LNHDA, CDR2 SQIVND (reference sequence). This clone was observed a single time. The sequenced material came from PBMCs. The chain links TRBV19 to TRBJ2-1, with 13 bases fitting TRBD2. The receptor was derived from a woman between 18 and 29 years old in good health and CMV-seropositive. As DNA, the CDR3 is TGTGCCAGTAGTCCTACTAGCGGGGGGGCCGTTGAGCAGTTCTTC. Protein: CASSPTSGGAVEQFF.